At least ten counts were recorded for the clone carrying this T cell receptor beta chain. These data originate in a study of low-dose radiotherapy and immunotherapy resistance in tumors. Study-wide context: One day prior to radiation and immunotherapy, intravenous cyclophosphamide at 200 mg/m2 was given, repeated every two weeks. The study gave patients oral aspirin 300 mg daily for four cycles from cycle 1 day 1.

Primers used for first-strand cDNA, a TRAV- and TRBV-specific set, covered both alpha and beta chains. TCR amplification used around 20 PCR cycles, a constant-region primer and a V-primer adapter. TCRdb redid the calling of the reads with MiXCR, one entry per CDR3 protein. The table shows tens of thousands of distinct CDR3 sequences, with about 25% occurring only once. Germline V gives CDR1 SNHLY, CDR2 FYNNEI. The V end was cut by 1 base, the J end by 5 bases, with 14 bases between. The length of the CDR3 is 15 residues. Regarding time point: before trial treatment. This receptor was obtained from a male donor with rectosigmoid adenocarcinoma. The chain joins TRBV2 to TRBJ1-2; a possible D gene is TRBD1 (6 bases). The sequencing here drew on PBMCs, taken before treatment. CDR3 sequence (DNA): TGTGCCAGCAGTGAAGAGTCGGGGGCAGGGTATGGCTACACCTTC. Its translation: CASSEESGAGYGYTF.